Presented here are 25 T cell receptor beta chains from one specimen sequenced in a study of blood T cell repertoires in COVID-19. Data came from immunoSEQ multiplex PCR; TCRdb stores just in-frame clones and leaves some out. Here the sample spans 110,000 or so clones, over 75% being singletons. Material: peripheral blood. The source of these receptors is a man aged 50 to 60 with acute or convalescent COVID-19.

V usage is TRBV24-1 and J usage is TRBJ2-1; D might be TRBD1 (6 bases). The CDR3 length is 14 residues. CDR1 and CDR2 (germline): KGHDR, SFDVKD. V was cut by 9 bases and J by 7 bases, with 18 bases left in between. The CDR3 loop is CATAGALTGNEQFF. DNA of the CDR3: TGTGCCACCGCAGGGGCCCTCACGGGTAATGAGCAGTTCTTC.

The chain links TRBV9 to TRBJ2-1; TRBD1 is a possible D gene (5 bases). There are 14 residues in the CDR3. Trimming shortened V by 7 bases and J by 0 bases, and 11 bases separated the two germline ends. Germline CDR1 and CDR2: SGDLS and YYNGEE. The CDR3 coding sequence is TGTGCCAGCGGGGCGTCGCGCTCCTACAATGAGCAGTTCTTC. This translates into CASGASRSYNEQFF.

The rearrangement joins TRBV5-6 to TRBJ2-7; 8 bases are shared with TRBD2. Germline V gene lookup returns CDR1 SGHDT and CDR2 YYEEEE. V gave up 5 bases and J gave up 5 bases; unmatched junction bases: 6. CDR3 length equals 13 residues. CDR3 sequence: CASRRRGAHEQYV. The CDR3 nucleotides read TGTGCCAGCAGGCGGCGGGGGGCCCACGAGCAGTACGTC.

V is TRBV7-2 and J is TRBJ2-3, with 7 nucleotides matching TRBD2. The V gene's germline CDR1 is SGHTA and CDR2 FQGNSA. CDR3 length equals 18 residues. V lost 4 bases and J lost 2; bases outside the gene matches: 15. CDR3 amino acids: CASSYPPGAGTITDTQYF. Here the CDR3 DNA reads TGTGCCAGCAGCTACCCGCCCGGTGCGGGGACTATCACAGATACGCAGTATTTT.

This clone has ten or more counts. The chain uses TRBV19 and TRBJ2-3, with 7 bases that match TRBD2. Germline values: CDR1 LNHDA, CDR2 SQIVND (reference sequence). V dropped 5 bases and J dropped 4; count of bases not matched to a gene: 6. CDR3 size: 14 residues. The chain's CDR3 is CASSLGLDADTQYF. The CDR3 bases are TGTGCCAGTAGTCTCGGACTAGACGCAGATACGCAGTATTTT.

The rearrangement uses TRBV19 and TRBJ2-2, with a tentative D call TRBD2 (6 bases). Looked up from germline, CDR1 is LNHDA and CDR2 is SQIVND (reference sequence). CDR3 length: 16 amino acids. The V end lost 7 bases, the J end lost 4 bases, and 19 bases lay between the germline ends. As DNA, the CDR3 is TGTGCCAGTACCACACCCCGGGGGTTGGCCACCGGGGAGCTGTTTTTT. Amino acid sequence: CASTTPRGLATGELFF.

V gene TRBV6-6 combines with J gene TRBJ2-5; D might be TRBD2 (5 bases). This CDR3 spans 12 amino acids. V gave up 4 bases and J gave up 4 bases, with 7 bases separating them. Germline V gene sequence: CDR1 MNHNY, CDR2 SVGAGI (reference sequence). CDR3 sequence: CASSSGIETQYF. In DNA form, the CDR3 reads TGTGCCAGCAGTTCGGGGATAGAGACCCAGTACTTC.

The J gene is TRBJ1-1, the V gene TRBV30, with D tentatively TRBD1 (5 bases). CDR1 GTSNPN and CDR2 SVGIG come from the germline V gene (reference sequence). There are 12 residues in the CDR3. V dropped 4 bases and J dropped 4 bases, with 10 bases sitting between them. The CDR3 sequence: CAWNRSPTEAFF. In DNA form, the CDR3 reads TGTGCCTGGAACAGGTCTCCCACTGAAGCTTTCTTT.

J is TRBJ1-2 and V is TRBV28, with D tentatively TRBD1 (6 bases). CDR1 and CDR2 (germline): MDHEN, SYDVKM. V lost 5 bases to trimming and J lost 0 bases, with 13 bases between them. The CDR3 spans 15 residues. CDR3 DNA: TGTGCCAGCAGTCCCCCGACAGGATCTAACTATGGCTACACCTTC. Encoded protein: CASSPPTGSNYGYTF.

The genes are TRBV3-1 (or the pseudogene TRBV3-2) and TRBJ2-2; 10 bases map to TRBD2. The CDR3 covers 15 residues. Germline CDR1 reads LGHDT; CDR2 reads YNNKEL (reference sequence). With V trimmed by 5 bases and J by 4 bases, 4 bases remained unmatched. Here the CDR3 reads CASSLRLAGTGELFF. CDR3 in DNA: TGTGCCAGCAGCTTACGACTAGCGGGCACCGGGGAGCTGTTTTTT.

This clone occurred many times. V gene TRBV4-1 combines with J gene TRBJ2-7, with 7 bases aligning to TRBD1. With 3 bases clipped from V and 6 bases from J, the junction kept 5 bases outside the gene matches. Germline-derived CDR1 and CDR2 are MGHRA and YSYEKL. There are 13 residues in the CDR3. CDR3: CASSHDREGEQYF. DNA of the CDR3: TGCGCCAGCAGCCACGACAGGGAAGGCGAGCAGTACTTC.

V is TRBV2 and J is TRBJ2-6; 10 bases match TRBD1. The V and J ends lost 11 bases and 0 bases, in that order; junction bases with no gene match: 4. The CDR3 runs to 15 residues. Germline-derived CDR1 and CDR2 are SNHLY and FYNNEI. CDR3 region: CAAGQGRSGANVLTF. Here the CDR3 DNA reads TGTGCCGCGGGACAGGGGCGCTCTGGGGCCAACGTCCTGACTTTC.

The table lists this clone with a few counts. CDR3: CASSRPPRTGYNSPLHF. DNA of the CDR3: TGTGCCAGCAGCCGCCCCCCCCGCACGGGATATAATTCACCCCTCCACTTT. V and J are TRBV5-8 and TRBJ1-6, with D uncertain. V shed 4 bases and J shed 4 bases, with 18 bases lying between them. CDR3 size: 17 residues. Per germline, CDR1 SGHTS and CDR2 YDEGEE.

The rearrangement uses TRBV7-2 and TRBJ2-3; 9 bases align to TRBD2. The ends lost 1 base at V and 1 base at J; junction bases unmatched: 3. From germline, CDR1 is SGHTA and CDR2 FQGNSA. The CDR3 runs 16 residues. The CDR3 region has the DNA TGTGCCAGCAGCTTAGGAGTAGCGGGGGGCACAGATACGCAGTATTTT. Its translation: CASSLGVAGGTDTQYF.

The V call is TRBV4-2, the J call TRBJ2-1, with 7 bases fitting TRBD2. Germline lookup yields CDR1 LGHNA and CDR2 YNFKEQ. The CDR3 is 15 residues long. The V gene end was trimmed by 6 bases and the J gene end by 4 bases; junction bases not matched to a gene: 9. DNA of the CDR3: TGTGCCAGCAGACACAGCGGGGTGGGTTACAATGAGCAGTTCTTC. This codes for CASRHSGVGYNEQFF.

V is TRBV9 and J is TRBJ1-3; D possibly corresponds to TRBD1 (5 bases). CDR3 length: 13 residues. With 0 bases removed from V and 7 bases from J, the gap between germline ends came to 8 bases. Germline assignment: CDR1 SGDLS and CDR2 YYNGEE. The CDR3 region is CASSVGPGNTIYF. The CDR3 DNA reads as TGTGCCAGCAGCGTAGGGCCAGGGAACACCATATATTTT.

The chain couples TRBV10-3 to TRBJ2-3; 8 bases are shared with TRBD2. V was pared by 6 bases and J by 0 bases, with 8 bases of the junction left unmatched. This CDR3 region has 16 residues. CDR1 and CDR2 (germline): ENHRY, SYGVKD. CDR3 sequence (DNA): TGTGCCATCAGGGACCGGGGGGGACCTAGCACAGATACGCAGTATTTT. Its translation: CAIRDRGGPSTDTQYF.

The chain couples TRBV4-1 to TRBJ2-6; TRBD1 matches 10 bases. From germline, CDR1 is MGHRA and CDR2 YSYEKL. The V segment lost 4 bases and the J segment 2 bases; nucleotides outside the gene matches: 2. CDR3 length equals 16 residues. In DNA form, the CDR3 reads TGCGCCAGCAGCCTCGGGACAGGGGCTGGGGCCAACGTCCTGACTTTC. Translation gives CASSLGTGAGANVLTF.

This chain connects TRBV4-1 to TRBJ2-1, with D unclear. The germline V gene encodes CDR1 MGHRA and CDR2 YSYEKL. V lost 3 bases and J lost 7, with 10 bases in between. This CDR3 contains 13 residues. The CDR3 loop reads CASSHPDLNEQFF. The DNA of the CDR3 is TGCGCCAGCAGCCACCCCGACTTGAATGAGCAGTTCTTC.

The chain employs TRBV30 and TRBJ2-4, with TRBD2 identical over 7 bases. The CDR3 extends over 15 amino acids. Germline V CDR1 and CDR2: GTSNPN, SVGIG (reference sequence). V was pared by 0 bases and J by 1 base, with 3 bases of the junction left unmatched. The CDR3 sequence is CAWSVGGSAKNIQYF. The DNA for the CDR3 is TGTGCCTGGAGTGTGGGGGGGTCGGCCAAAAACATTCAGTACTTC.

The chain is built from TRBV3-1 (or the pseudogene TRBV3-2) and TRBJ2-1, with D possibly matching TRBD2 (6 bases). The germline CDR1 and CDR2 sequences are LGHDT and YNNKEL (reference sequence). The CDR3 runs to 11 residues. The ends were cut back, 2 bases at V and 10 bases at J, with 6 bases in the middle. The CDR3 is CASSQSGEQFF. CDR3 bases: TGTGCCAGCAGCCAAAGCGGGGAGCAGTTCTTC.

V is TRBV6-6 and J is TRBJ1-3; TRBD1 matches at 9 bases. V trimming: 11 bases; J trimming: 1 base; junction bases outside the gene matches: 6. In germline, CDR1 is MNHNY, CDR2 SVGAGI (reference sequence). This CDR3 has 14 amino acids. For the CDR3, the DNA is TGTGCCGCGGCCGGGACAGGGTCTGGAAACACCATATATTTT. Protein: CAAAGTGSGNTIYF.

The chain couples TRBV11-2 to TRBJ1-1; D is unclear. Trimming stripped 4 bases from V and 3 bases from J, with 9 bases between. Germline CDR1 reads SGHAT; CDR2 reads FQNNGV. CDR3 length: 13 residues. CDR3 DNA: TGTGCCAGCAGCTCCCAGAGCGACACTGAAGCTTTCTTT. It specifies CASSSQSDTEAFF.

This clone was seen just once. This chain links TRBV6-5 with TRBJ1-3, with a weak D call TRBD1 (6 bases). Germline V gene lookup returns CDR1 MNHEY and CDR2 SVGAGI. CDR3 length: 14 residues. V gave up 6 bases and J gave up 3 bases, with 12 bases separating them. The CDR3 here is CASRMGTLGNTIYF. CDR3 coding DNA: TGTGCCAGCAGAATGGGGACACTTGGAAACACCATATATTTT.

The chain joins TRBV18 to TRBJ1-4; the match to TRBD1 covers 8 bases. Germline trimming cut 1 base from V and 4 bases from J; bases unmatched to any gene: 2. Germline V CDR1 and CDR2: KGHSH, LQKENI. The CDR3 is made up of 15 amino acids. This CDR3 is CASSPRGQDNEKLFF. The CDR3 nucleotides are TGTGCCAGCTCACCACGGGGACAGGATAATGAAAAACTGTTTTTT.